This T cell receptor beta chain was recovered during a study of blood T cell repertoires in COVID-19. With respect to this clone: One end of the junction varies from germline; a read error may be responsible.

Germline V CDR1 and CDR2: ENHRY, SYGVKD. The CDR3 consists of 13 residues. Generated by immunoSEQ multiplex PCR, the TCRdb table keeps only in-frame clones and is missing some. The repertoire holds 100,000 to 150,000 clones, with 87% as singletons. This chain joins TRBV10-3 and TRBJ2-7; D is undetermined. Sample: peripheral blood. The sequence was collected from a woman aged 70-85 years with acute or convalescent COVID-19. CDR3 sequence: CAVRNIEFLEQYF. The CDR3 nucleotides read TGTGCCGTCAGGAATATAGAGTTTCTCGAGCAGTACTTC.